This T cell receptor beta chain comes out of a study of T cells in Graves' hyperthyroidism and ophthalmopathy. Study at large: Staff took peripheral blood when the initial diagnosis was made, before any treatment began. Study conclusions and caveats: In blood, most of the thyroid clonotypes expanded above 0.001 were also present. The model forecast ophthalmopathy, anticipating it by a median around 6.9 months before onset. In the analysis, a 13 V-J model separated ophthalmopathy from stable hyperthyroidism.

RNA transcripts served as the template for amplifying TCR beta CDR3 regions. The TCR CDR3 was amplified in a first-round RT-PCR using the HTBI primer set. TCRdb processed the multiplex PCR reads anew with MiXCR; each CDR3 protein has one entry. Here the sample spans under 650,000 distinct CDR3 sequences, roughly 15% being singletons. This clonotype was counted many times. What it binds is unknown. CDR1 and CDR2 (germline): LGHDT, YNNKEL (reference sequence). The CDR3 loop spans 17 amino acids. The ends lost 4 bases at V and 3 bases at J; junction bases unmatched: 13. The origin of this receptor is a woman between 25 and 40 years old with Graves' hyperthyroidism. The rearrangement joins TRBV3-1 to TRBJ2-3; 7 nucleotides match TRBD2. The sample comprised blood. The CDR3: CASSPSGREVQTDTQYF. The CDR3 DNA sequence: TGTGCCAGCAGCCCCTCCGGCCGGGAGGTCCAAACAGATACGCAGTATTTT.